This T cell receptor (beta chain) was captured by sequencing in a study of Ad26.COV2.S vaccination and SARS-CoV-2 variants. Regarding the study as a whole: Reported findings describe substantial breadth in spike-specific CD8+ and CD4+ T cell responses following vaccination.

Treatment specified: roughly 20 received Ad26.COV2.S at low or high dose, single or two shots; several received placebo; per-sample allocation not given. Each sample was drawn 63 days after the first injection (of vaccine or placebo). The V and J ends lost 5 bases and 6 bases respectively, with 20 bases between them. In germline, CDR1 is SGHTA, CDR2 FQGTGA. The CDR3 sequence is 16 residues long. A note on this clone: Antigen specificity is unknown.

Profiled with immunoSEQ multiplex PCR; TCRdb holds only in-frame clones, not every one. The repertoire has fewer than 900,000 clones, around 89% of them found once; the top ten carry approximately 1.5%. The specimen was peripheral blood, collected in a trial of Ad26.COV2.S vaccine versus placebo. The chain carries TRBV7-3 and TRBJ2-4; the D gene is possibly TRBD2 (5 bases). The receptor comes from a person between 18 and 60 years old who received the Ad26.COV2.S COVID-19 vaccine or a placebo. In nucleotides, the CDR3 is TGTGCCAGCAGCCCCGGGGTCGGGTTGAGTGCAAACATTCAGTACTTC. Its translation: CASSPGVGLSANIQYF. Supplemented by reference TRBV7-3 and TRBJ2-4, the full variable domain reads GAGVSQTPSNKVTEKGKYVELRCDPISGHTALYWYRQSLGQGPEFLIYFQGTGAADDSGLPNDRFFAVRPEGSVSTLKIQRTERGDSAVYLCASSPGVGLSANIQYFGAGTRLSVL.